The rows below give T cell receptor beta chains drawn from one sample of a study of blood T cell repertoires in COVID-19. The repertoire was sequenced with immunoSEQ multiplex PCR; TCRdb's copy has only in-frame clones and lacks some. The table lists some 250,000 clones, roughly 86% of them singletons. Sequenced: peripheral blood. These receptors were collected from a woman between 65 and 79 years old with active or convalescent COVID-19. CDR3s include the opening cysteine and the closing phenylalanine or tryptophan. The D gene is left open where the match is weak. Clone sizes are given selectively: once, few, many, or a class where the clone is expanded.

v_gene	d_gene	j_gene	abundance	CDR3aa	CDR3nt
TRBV7-6	NA	TRBJ1-3	NA	CASSLSGAGNTIYF	TGTGCCAGCAGCTTATCAGGGGCTGGAAACACCATATATTTT
TRBV5-1	NA	TRBJ1-1	NA	CASSLDEGFTEAFF	TGCGCCAGCAGCTTGGACGAGGGTTTTACTGAAGCTTTCTTT
TRBV7-9	TRBD2	TRBJ2-1	NA	CASSPPWTSGVYEQFF	TGTGCCAGCAGCCCACCGTGGACTAGCGGGGTCTATGAGCAGTTCTTC
TRBV6-5	NA	TRBJ2-7	NA	CASSSGRTPILEQYF	TGTGCCAGCAGTTCGGGGAGGACTCCGATTCTCGAGCAGTACTTC
TRBV6-2/TRBV6-3	TRBD2	TRBJ2-7	NA	CAGSQRGDLYEQYF	TGTGCCGGCAGCCAACGGGGGGATCTTTACGAGCAGTACTTC
TRBV7-7	TRBD1	TRBJ2-7	NA	CASSLGQGNHEQYF	TGTGCCAGCAGCCTAGGACAGGGTAACCACGAGCAGTACTTC
TRBV6-6	TRBD2	TRBJ2-5	NA	CASSLLAGGDQETQYF	TGTGCCAGCAGTTTATTAGCGGGGGGGGACCAAGAGACCCAGTACTTC
TRBV5-1	TRBD1	TRBJ2-5	NA	CASSLAYGTEETQYF	TGCGCCAGCAGCTTGGCCTATGGGACAGAAGAGACCCAGTACTTC
TRBV27	NA	TRBJ2-7	few	CASSSPGDYEQYF	TGTGCCAGCAGTTCCCCGGGGGACTACGAGCAGTACTTC
TRBV18	NA	TRBJ2-7	NA	CASSKDSSYEQYF	TGTGCCAGCTCGAAGGACAGCTCCTACGAGCAGTACTTC
TRBV19	TRBD1	TRBJ1-5	NA	CASRVGTASNQPQHF	TGTGCCAGCCGGGTAGGGACAGCAAGCAATCAGCCCCAGCATTTT
TRBV6-6	NA	TRBJ1-1	NA	CASSNLVVNTEAFF	TGTGCCAGCAGTAATTTAGTTGTCAACACTGAAGCTTTCTTT
TRBV6-5	TRBD1	TRBJ1-5	NA	CASRGQGGNNQPQHF	TGTGCCAGCAGGGGACAGGGAGGTAACAATCAGCCCCAGCATTTT